The clone carrying this TCR beta chain was detected a few times. These data originate in a study of blood T cell repertoires in COVID-19. TCRdb keeps only in-frame clones here, not all; method: immunoSEQ multiplex PCR. The sample carries roughly 37,000 clones, around four fifths recorded once. Germline V CDR1 and CDR2: LNHNV, YYDKDF (reference sequence). This CDR3 region has 14 residues. J gave up 3 bases and V 8 bases, and 3 bases lay outside the gene matches. The material sequenced was peripheral blood. The rearrangement joins TRBV15 to TRBJ2-3, with 12 bases lining up with TRBD2. This clonotype originated in a human donor in a cohort sampled during active COVID-19. DNA for the CDR3: TGTGCCACCTCGACTAGCGGGGGAACAGATACGCAGTATTTT. Protein: CATSTSGGTDTQYF. Based on the CDR3 plus reference TRBV15 and TRBJ2-3, the full variable domain is DAMVIQNPRYQVTQFGKPVTLSCSQTLNHNVMYWYQQKSSQAPKLLFHYYDKDFNNEADTPDNFQSRRPNTSFCFLDIRSPGLGDTAMYLCATSTSGGTDTQYFGPGTRLTVL.